This T cell receptor (beta chain) was sequenced in a study of graft-versus-host responses after intestinal transplantation. Study results and caveats: Investigators detected GvH clones in recipient marrow, with some emerging earlier in ileum or blood.

Sequenced by immunoSEQ multiplex PCR; TCRdb stores in-frame clones only, minus some. The sample consists of about 31,000 clones, roughly 83% of them appearing once. As for this clone: Its target is unknown.

Trimming removed 10 bases from V and 4 bases from J, with 16 bases in between. This CDR3 region has 13 residues. Germline V lookup: CDR1 SNHLY, CDR2 FYNNEI. Specimen: unstimulated CD8+ T cells sorted from spleen or lymph node cells, collected before intestinal transplant. The receptor's source is a human donor who received an intestinal transplant. The chain is built from TRBV2 and TRBJ2-5, with D possibly matching TRBD2 (6 bases). The DNA for the CDR3 is TGTGCCACCTATCAATGGGGAGGAGAGACCCAGTACTTC. Translated, it gives CATYQWGGETQYF.